Listed below are T cell receptor beta chains from one sample, sequenced in a study of blood T cell repertoires in COVID-19. Assay: immunoSEQ multiplex PCR; the TCRdb copy retains only in-frame clones and omits some. This sample carries roughly 300,000 clones, about 89% of them seen once, and the ten largest clones take around 6.6%. The sample taken for sequencing was peripheral blood. Receptors originate from a man aged 18-30 years who had recovered from COVID-19. CDR3s include the opening cysteine and the closing phenylalanine or tryptophan. D genes are given only for firm matches. Size is stated for part of the rows, as once, few or many counts, or as a class when the clone is expanded.

v_gene	d_gene	abundance	j_gene	CDR3nt	CDR3aa
TRBV29-1	.	.	TRBJ2-5	TGCAGCGCCCCATACGCGGGTTTGGAGACCCAGTACTTC	CSAPYAGLETQYF
TRBV19	.	.	TRBJ1-1	TGTGCCAGTACCTCAGGGGCCAGAGCTTTCTTT	CASTSGARAFF
TRBV15	.	once	TRBJ2-7	TGTGCCACCAGCGGGGACACCTCCGATTTTTACGAGCAGTACTTC	CATSGDTSDFYEQYF
TRBV7-8	TRBD1	.	TRBJ2-5	TGTGCCAGCAGCAGGGACAGGGGTGTGCAAGAGACCCAGTACTTC	CASSRDRGVQETQYF
TRBV19	.	.	TRBJ2-1	TGTGCCAGTAGTATATCCCCTTGGGCCGACCTAAGCTCCTACAATGAGCAGTTCTTC	CASSISPWADLSSYNEQFF
TRBV6-5	TRBD1	.	TRBJ1-5	TGTGCCAGCAGTAACGGACAGGGGGTAAATCAGCCCCAGCATTTT	CASSNGQGVNQPQHF
TRBV3-1/TRBV3-2	.	.	TRBJ2-3	TGTGCCAGCAGCCTTTCCAGGGCCAGCACTTACACGGCCCCGGATACGCAGTATTTT	CASSLSRASTYTAPDTQYF
TRBV29-1	TRBD1	.	TRBJ1-3	TGCAGCGTTGGGACAGGGGGATCTGGAAACACCATATATTTT	CSVGTGGSGNTIYF
TRBV7-3	TRBD2	.	TRBJ2-1	TGTGCCAGCAGCTTAGATGAGCGAACTAGCGGTAACAATGAGCAGTTCTTC	CASSLDERTSGNNEQFF
TRBV2	TRBD1	.	TRBJ1-6	TGTGCCAGCAGTTCCCTTACCCGGGACAGTAACTCGTTT	CASSSLTRDSNSF
TRBV6-2/TRBV6-3	.	.	TRBJ1-2	TGTGCCAGCAGTTACCTCCCCGACTATGGCTACACCTTC	CASSYLPDYGYTF
TRBV10-3	.	once	TRBJ2-1	TGTGCCATCAGTGAGTCGCGGGGGCTCTACAATGAGCAGTTCTTC	CAISESRGLYNEQFF
TRBV25-1	TRBD2	once	TRBJ2-5	TGTGCCAGCCGGGACTATACCCAAGAGACCCAGTACTTC	CASRDYTQETQYF
TRBV3-1/TRBV3-2	.	.	TRBJ2-5	TGTGCCAGCAGCCAAGATGAGAAGGGGGGGTACCAAGAGACCCAGTACTTC	CASSQDEKGGYQETQYF
TRBV7-2	TRBD1	.	TRBJ1-1	TGTGCCAGCAGCCTAGGACAGGTCCCGAACACTGAAGCTTTCTTT	CASSLGQVPNTEAFF
TRBV21-1	.	.	TRBJ1-5	TGTGCCAGCAGCAAAGAGGGATGGGACAGGGGAATGGCTAAGCCCCAGCATTTT	CASSKEGWDRGMAKPQHF
TRBV12-3/TRBV12-4	TRBD1	.	TRBJ1-5	TGTGCCAGCAGAGATACAGGGGATCAGCCCCAGCATTTT	CASRDTGDQPQHF
TRBV19	.	.	TRBJ2-1	TGTGCCAGTAAGCCAAGTATCAGCGAAAGGTACAATGAGCAGTTCTTC	CASKPSISERYNEQFF
TRBV5-1	TRBD1	.	TRBJ2-7	TGCGCCAGCAGCTGGAATGGACAGGGGGCAGGTGAGCAGTACTTC	CASSWNGQGAGEQYF
TRBV7-9	TRBD1	.	TRBJ1-3	TGTGCCAGCAGCTTGGACAGGGCTGGAAACACCATATATTTT	CASSLDRAGNTIYF
TRBV7-3	.	.	TRBJ1-1	TGTGCCAGCAGCTTAGGTCTGCAGTTGGTGAACACTGAAGCTTTCTTT	CASSLGLQLVNTEAFF
TRBV27	.	.	TRBJ2-3	TGTGCCAGCAGTTTGGGAGGCCCCACAGATACGCAGTATTTT	CASSLGGPTDTQYF
TRBV10-2	TRBD1	.	TRBJ2-5	TGCGCCAGCGCTGACAGGGAGAACAACACTAGACAGACCCAGTACTTC	CASADRENNTRQTQYF
TRBV24-1	TRBD2	.	TRBJ2-7	TGTGCCACCCAGCGGGGGGCGAACTACGAGCAGTACTTC	CATQRGANYEQYF
TRBV7-9	.	.	TRBJ1-6	TGTGCCAGCAGCTTTGTACAGGGTAATTCACCCCTCCACTTT	CASSFVQGNSPLHF
TRBV6-2/TRBV6-3	TRBD2	.	TRBJ2-7	TGTGCCAGCAGTCTGAGCGGGGCAATTGAGCAGTACTTC	CASSLSGAIEQYF
TRBV19	.	few	TRBJ1-1	TGTGCCAGTAGTCCCCACAGGGAATATGGAGCTTTCTTT	CASSPHREYGAFF
TRBV6-5	.	.	TRBJ2-7	TGTGCCAGCAGTTACAGCGGATCTGAGGAGCAGTACTTC	CASSYSGSEEQYF
TRBV4-2	.	.	TRBJ2-5	TGTGCCAGCAGCCCGTACGAAGGGGCCCAAGAGACCCAGTACTTC	CASSPYEGAQETQYF
TRBV6-4	.	.	TRBJ1-1	TGTGCCAGCAGCGTCGACAGGAACACTGAAGCTTTCTTT	CASSVDRNTEAFF
TRBV6-5	.	.	TRBJ1-2	TGTGCCAGCAGCCTACAGGGTAGCTATGGCTACACCTTC	CASSLQGSYGYTF
TRBV29-1	TRBD2	.	TRBJ2-7	TGCAGCGTAGCGGGGCTGTACTCCTACGAGCAGTACTTC	CSVAGLYSYEQYF
TRBV7-9	TRBD1	few	TRBJ2-7	TGTGCCAGCAGCGAAAGGGACAGGGGGTACTACGAGCAGTACTTC	CASSERDRGYYEQYF
TRBV19	.	.	TRBJ2-7	TGTGCCAGTAGTATTAGGGGGGGCGTCTACGAGCAGTACTTC	CASSIRGGVYEQYF